A single sample is the source of the 3 T cell receptor beta chains below, sequenced in a study of blood T cell repertoires in COVID-19. The method was immunoSEQ multiplex PCR; TCRdb's version includes in-frame clones alone and lacks a portion of them. The data contain around 180,000 clones, over 75% of them singletons. The sample taken for sequencing was peripheral blood. These receptors came from a human donor with active or convalescent COVID-19. The donor label of this sample is uncertain.

The chain employs TRBV6-5 and TRBJ2-3, with 11 nucleotides matching TRBD2. V gave up 6 bases and J gave up 5 bases; unmatched junction bases: 4. In germline, CDR1 is MNHEY, CDR2 SVGAGI. The length of the CDR3 is 14 residues. CDR3 bases: TGTGCCAGCAGGTGGGGACTAGCGGAAGATACGCAGTATTTT. It is translated as CASRWGLAEDTQYF.

The rearrangement uses TRBV15 and TRBJ2-7, with D possibly TRBD1 on 6 matching bases. V gave up 5 bases and J gave up 3 bases, with 17 bases separating them. This CDR3 contains 15 residues. CDR1 and CDR2 (germline): LNHNV, YYDKDF (reference sequence). The CDR3 is CATSAGDPRSYEQYF. In DNA form, the CDR3 reads TGTGCCACCAGCGCAGGGGACCCGAGAAGCTACGAGCAGTACTTC.

The rearrangement joins TRBV6-5 to TRBJ2-2; tentative D call: TRBD2 (6 bases). From germline, CDR1 is MNHEY and CDR2 SVGAGI. V lost 7 bases to trimming and J lost 3 bases, with 6 bases between them. The CDR3 is 12 amino acids. The CDR3 here is CASTGDTGELFF. The CDR3 DNA reads as TGTGCCAGCACGGGGGACACCGGGGAGCTGTTTTTT.